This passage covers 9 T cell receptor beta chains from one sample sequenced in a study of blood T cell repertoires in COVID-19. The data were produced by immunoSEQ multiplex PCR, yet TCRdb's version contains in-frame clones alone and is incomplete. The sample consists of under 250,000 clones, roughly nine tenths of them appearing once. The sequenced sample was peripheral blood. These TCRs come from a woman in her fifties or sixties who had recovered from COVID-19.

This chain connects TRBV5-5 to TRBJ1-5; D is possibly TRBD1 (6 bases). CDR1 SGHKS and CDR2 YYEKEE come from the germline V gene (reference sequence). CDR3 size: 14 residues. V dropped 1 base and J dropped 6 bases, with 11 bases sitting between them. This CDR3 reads CASSLPGEGQPQHF. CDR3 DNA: TGTGCCAGCAGCTTGCCAGGGGAGGGTCAGCCCCAGCATTTT. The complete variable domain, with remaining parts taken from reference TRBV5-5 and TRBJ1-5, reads DAGVTQSPTHLIKTRGQQVTLRCSPISGHKSVSWYQQVLGQGPQFIFQYYEKEERGRGNFPDRFSARQFPNYSSELNVNALLLGDSALYLCASSLPGEGQPQHFGDGTRLSIL.

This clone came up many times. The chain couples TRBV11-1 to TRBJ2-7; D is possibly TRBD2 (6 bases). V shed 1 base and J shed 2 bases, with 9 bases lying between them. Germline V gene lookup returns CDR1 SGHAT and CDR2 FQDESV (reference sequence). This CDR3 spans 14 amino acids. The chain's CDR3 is CASSLGGDAYEQYF. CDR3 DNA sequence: TGTGCCAGCAGCTTAGGGGGGGATGCCTACGAGCAGTACTTC.

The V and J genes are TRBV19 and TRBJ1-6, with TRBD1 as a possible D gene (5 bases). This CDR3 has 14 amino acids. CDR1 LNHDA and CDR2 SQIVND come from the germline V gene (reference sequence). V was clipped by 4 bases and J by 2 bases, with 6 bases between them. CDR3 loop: CASSTGTYNSPLHF. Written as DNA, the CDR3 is TGTGCCAGTAGTACAGGGACCTATAATTCACCCCTCCACTTT.

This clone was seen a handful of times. The CDR3 reads CASGEGEQFF. CDR3 nucleotide sequence: TGTGCCAGTGGGGAGGGTGAGCAGTTCTTC. The rearrangement links TRBV6-6 to TRBJ2-1; TRBD2 matches at 7 bases. Germline V gene sequence: CDR1 MNHNY, CDR2 SVGAGI (reference sequence). The CDR3 has 10 amino acids. Germline trimming cut 9 bases from V and 9 bases from J; bases unmatched to any gene: 2.

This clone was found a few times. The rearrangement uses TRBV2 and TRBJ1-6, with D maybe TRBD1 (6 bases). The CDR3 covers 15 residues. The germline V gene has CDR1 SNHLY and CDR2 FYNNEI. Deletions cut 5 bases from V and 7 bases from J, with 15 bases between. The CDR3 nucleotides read TGTGCCAGCAGTCCCCGGACAGCTCTAAATTCACCCCTCCACTTT. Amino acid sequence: CASSPRTALNSPLHF.

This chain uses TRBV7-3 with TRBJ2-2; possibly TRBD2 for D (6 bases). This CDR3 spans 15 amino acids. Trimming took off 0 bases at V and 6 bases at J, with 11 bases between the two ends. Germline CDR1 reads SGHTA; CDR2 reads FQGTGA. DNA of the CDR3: TGTGCCAGCAGCTTAACTGGGGGACTTGCCGGGGAGCTGTTTTTT. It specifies CASSLTGGLAGELFF.

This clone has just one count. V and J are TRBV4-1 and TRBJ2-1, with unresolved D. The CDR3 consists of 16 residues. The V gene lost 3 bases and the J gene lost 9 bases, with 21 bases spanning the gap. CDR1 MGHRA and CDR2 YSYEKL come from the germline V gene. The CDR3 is CASSHPPSVFQGEQFF. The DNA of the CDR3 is TGCGCCAGCAGCCATCCCCCGAGCGTGTTTCAAGGTGAGCAGTTCTTC.

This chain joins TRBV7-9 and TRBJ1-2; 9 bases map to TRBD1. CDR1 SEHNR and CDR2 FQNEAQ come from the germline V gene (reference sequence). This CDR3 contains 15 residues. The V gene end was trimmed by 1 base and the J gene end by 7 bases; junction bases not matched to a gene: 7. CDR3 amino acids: CASSLGDRAGIGYTF. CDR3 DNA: TGTGCCAGCAGCTTAGGGGACAGGGCCGGAATTGGCTACACCTTC. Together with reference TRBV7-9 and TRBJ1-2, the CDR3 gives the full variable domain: DTGVSQNPRHKITKRGQNVTFRCDPISEHNRLYWYRQTLGQGPEFLTYFQNEAQLEKSRLLSDRFSAERPKGSFSTLEIQRTEQGDSAMYLCASSLGDRAGIGYTFGSGTRLTVV.

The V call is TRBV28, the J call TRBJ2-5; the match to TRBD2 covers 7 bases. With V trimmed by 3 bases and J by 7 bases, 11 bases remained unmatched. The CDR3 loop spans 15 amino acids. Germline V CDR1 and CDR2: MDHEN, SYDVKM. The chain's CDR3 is CASSFGLGPAGTQYF. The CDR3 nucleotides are TGTGCCAGCAGTTTCGGACTAGGACCGGCGGGGACCCAGTACTTC.